Presented here are 2 T cell receptor beta chains from one specimen sequenced in a study of brain T cells in children with intractable seizures. The repertoire was sequenced with immunoSEQ multiplex PCR; TCRdb's copy has only in-frame clones and lacks some. This table has about 350,000 clones, over 90% appearing once. Noted time point: blood from clinic visit 5 months post-surgery; TSC patient then seizure free. Source: peripheral blood, taken 4 to 5 months after surgery. These receptors were obtained from a boy in the first two years of life with tuberous sclerosis and intractable seizures.

This clone is a singleton in its sample. A junction end diverges from the germline sequence, so it may reflect a read error. This chain connects TRBV6-1 to TRBJ1-4; maybe TRBD1 (5 bases). Per germline, CDR1 MNHNS and CDR2 SASEGT. The CDR3 contains 11 residues. Written as DNA, the CDR3 is TGTGCCAGCAGTGAAGTGGGGGTAGGTCACTTT. Its protein product is CASSEVGVGHF.

This chain connects TRBV7-9 to TRBJ1-2; D is unclear. The V gene's germline CDR1 is SEHNR and CDR2 FQNEAQ (reference sequence). CDR3 length equals 14 residues. The V gene lost 1 base and the J gene lost 0 bases, with 6 bases spanning the gap. As DNA, the CDR3 is TGTGCCAGCAGCTTAGATCGCCCTAACTATGGCTACACCTTC. Encoded protein: CASSLDRPNYGYTF.